This passage covers 18 T cell receptor beta chains from one sample sequenced in a study of radiation and T cells in renal cell carcinoma. Assay: immunoSEQ multiplex PCR; the TCRdb copy retains only in-frame clones and omits some. The table includes fewer than 55,000 clones, 80% detected once. Stated time point: blood 2 weeks post-SBRT. Treatment in this sample: 15 Gy SBRT to primary tumor, nephrectomy 4 weeks later. Sequencing was performed on blood, taken from a patient whose treatment included radiotherapy and nephrectomy. These receptors were taken from a woman aged 70 to 79 with renal cell carcinoma.

The CDR3 DNA is TGTGCCAGCAGTGACAGGAGCTCCTACAATGAGCAGTTCTTC. Translating gives CASSDRSSYNEQFF. The rearrangement links TRBV2 to TRBJ2-1; the D is unclear. The CDR3 is 14 residues long. The V gene lost 3 bases and the J gene lost 0 bases, with 6 bases spanning the gap. Germline loops: CDR1 SNHLY, CDR2 FYNNEI.

The chain uses TRBV7-9 and TRBJ1-1; 7 positions agree with TRBD1. CDR1 is SEHNR, CDR2 FQNEAQ, per germline (reference sequence). The CDR3 loop spans 13 amino acids. The J segment lost 5 bases and the V segment lost 6 bases, leaving 6 bases of the junction unmatched. CDR3: CASSLQGCTEAFF. In DNA, the CDR3 is TGTGCCAGCAGTCTACAGGGGTGTACTGAAGCTTTCTTT.

The rearrangement links TRBV9 to TRBJ2-1, with D perhaps TRBD1 or TRBD2 (5 bases each). Trimming took off 3 bases at V and 5 bases at J, with 21 bases between the two ends. This CDR3 has 17 residues. The germline CDR1 and CDR2 sequences are SGDLS and YYNGEE. Here the CDR3 reads CASSGSSGTIMHNEQFF. CDR3 coding DNA: TGTGCCAGCAGCGGGTCCTCCGGGACCATTATGCACAATGAGCAGTTCTTC. Using reference TRBV9 and TRBJ2-1 for the parts outside the CDR3, the full variable domain is DSGVTQTPKHLITATGQRVTLRCSPRSGDLSVYWYQQSLDQGLQFLIQYYNGEERAKGNILERFSAQQFPDLHSELNLSSLELGDSALYFCASSGSSGTIMHNEQFFGPGTRLTVL.

The J gene is TRBJ1-1, the V gene TRBV19; D remains unclear. The CDR3 length is 14 residues. Trimming stripped 7 bases from V and 5 bases from J, with 17 bases between. CDR1 is LNHDA and CDR2 is SQIVND in the germline V gene (reference sequence). The CDR3 DNA sequence: TGTGCCAGTACCGATGATCGAGGTTGGACTGAAGCTTTCTTT. This sequence encodes CASTDDRGWTEAFF.

The chain carries TRBV7-8 and TRBJ2-7, with D possibly matching TRBD2 (5 bases). V lost 1 base to trimming and J lost 3 bases, with 16 bases between them. Germline CDR1 and CDR2: SGHVS and FQNEAQ. The CDR3 length is 16 residues. The CDR3 spells CASSLGRQPPLYEQYF. CDR3 bases: TGTGCCAGCAGCTTAGGGAGGCAACCCCCCCTCTACGAGCAGTACTTC.

The sample holds a few counts of this clone. The chain is built from TRBV7-2 and TRBJ1-6; the match to TRBD1 covers 8 bases. CDR1 is SGHTA, CDR2 FQGNSA, per germline. Trimming cost V 2 bases and J 8 bases; bases outside gene matches: 11. The CDR3 contains 17 residues. The CDR3 here is CASSLIRDGQGYSPLHF. DNA of the CDR3: TGTGCCAGCAGCTTAATCAGGGACGGACAGGGATATTCACCCCTCCACTTT.

This chain links TRBV7-6 with TRBJ2-2, with no clear D. V was pared by 0 bases and J by 5 bases, with 10 bases between. This CDR3 is 15 amino acids long. Germline CDR1 and CDR2: SGHVS and FNYEAQ. The CDR3 reads CASSLAGFRTGELFF. DNA for the CDR3: TGTGCCAGCAGCTTAGCGGGTTTTAGGACCGGGGAGCTGTTTTTT.

The chain carries TRBV7-3 and TRBJ2-2; tentative D call: TRBD1 (6 bases). Trimming shortened V by 4 bases and J by 11 bases, and 23 bases separated the two germline ends. Germline assignment: CDR1 SGHTA and CDR2 FQGTGA. The CDR3 is 16 residues long. This chain's CDR3 is CASSSKERDMGTELFF. The CDR3 bases are TGTGCCAGCAGCTCAAAGGAGAGGGACATGGGCACCGAGCTGTTTTTT.

This clone was observed a few times. The J gene is TRBJ1-5, the V gene TRBV4-1; D is unclear. Germline loops: CDR1 MGHRA, CDR2 YSYEKL. V gave up 6 bases and J gave up 4 bases, with 13 bases separating them. This CDR3 has 14 residues. CDR3 region: CASSQRLQNQPQHF. CDR3 nucleotides: TGCGCCAGCAGTCAGAGGCTACAAAATCAGCCCCAGCATTTT.

The gene calls are TRBV5-4 and TRBJ2-1, with D uncertain. The V end was cut by 3 bases, the J end by 0 bases, with 16 bases between. The CDR3 is 17 residues long. Germline values: CDR1 SGHNT, CDR2 YYREEE (reference sequence). The CDR3 protein is CASSSATTASSYNEQFF. The CDR3 coding sequence is TGTGCCAGCAGCTCCGCCACGACCGCTAGCTCCTACAATGAGCAGTTCTTC. Full variable domain (remainder filled in from reference TRBV5-4 and TRBJ2-1): ETGVTQSPTHLIKTRGQQVTLRCSSQSGHNTVSWYQQALGQGPQFIFQYYREEENGRGNFPPRFSGLQFPNYSSELNVNALELDDSALYLCASSSATTASSYNEQFFGPGTRLTVL.

The V call is TRBV5-1, the J call TRBJ2-3; 16 bases are shared with TRBD2. CDR1 and CDR2 from the germline V gene are SGHRS and YFSETQ. CDR3 size: 17 residues. Germline trimming cut 4 bases from V and 5 bases from J; bases unmatched to any gene: 7. CDR3 coding DNA: TGCGCCAGCAGCCCCGGGACTAGCGGGGGGGCGGGAGATACGCAGTATTTT. This gives the protein CASSPGTSGGAGDTQYF. Based on the CDR3 plus reference TRBV5-1 and TRBJ2-3, the full variable domain is KAGVTQTPRYLIKTRGQQVTLSCSPISGHRSVSWYQQTPGQGLQFLFEYFSETQRNKGNFPGRFSGRQFSNSRSEMNVSTLELGDSALYLCASSPGTSGGAGDTQYFGPGTRLTVL.

This clone appeared a few times. The chain uses TRBV30 and TRBJ1-1; tentative D call: TRBD1 (6 bases). Germline-derived CDR1 and CDR2 are GTSNPN and SVGIG (reference sequence). The CDR3 length is 13 residues. V gave up 2 bases and J gave up 1 base, with 8 bases separating them. The CDR3 protein is CAWSLQGNTEAFF. DNA for the CDR3: TGTGCCTGGAGTCTACAGGGGAACACTGAAGCTTTCTTT.

The chain uses TRBV4-3 and TRBJ1-2; TRBD1 aligns across 8 bases. Germline loops: CDR1 LGHNA, CDR2 YSLEER. V trimming: 0 bases; J trimming: 4 bases; junction bases outside the gene matches: 7. This CDR3 is built from 16 residues. CDR3 DNA: TGCGCCAGCAGCCAAGAAGGACAGGGTTCGGTCTATGGCTACACCTTC. The encoded protein is CASSQEGQGSVYGYTF.

In this sample, this clone is medium-sized. The rearrangement links TRBV27 to TRBJ2-7, with a tentative D call TRBD2 (6 bases). Per the germline V gene, CDR1 is MNHEY and CDR2 is SMNVEV (reference sequence). The length of the CDR3 is 14 residues. V lost 2 bases, J lost 5 bases, and 13 bases lay in between. DNA of the CDR3: TGTGCCAGCAGTTTAAGCGGTTGGGAGGACGAGCAGTACTTC. It encodes CASSLSGWEDEQYF.

The CDR3 DNA sequence: TGTGCCAGCAGTCAGGGGTATTTCAACGTCCTGACTTTC. This encodes CASSQGYFNVLTF. The chain is built from TRBV7-2 and TRBJ2-6; weak D call: TRBD1 (6 bases). Per the germline V gene, CDR1 is SGHTA and CDR2 is FQGNSA. The ends were cut back, 6 bases at V and 9 bases at J, with 12 bases in the middle. CDR3 length: 13 amino acids.

V gene TRBV4-1 combines with J gene TRBJ1-5; TRBD1 might be the D (6 bases). Trimming took 4 bases from V and 9 from J, leaving 16 bases between them. This CDR3 has 14 residues. Germline V gives CDR1 MGHRA, CDR2 YSYEKL. The CDR3 DNA sequence: TGCGCCAGCAGCCCCTTAGGGGGGCTCAGGCCCCAGCATTTT. It yields the protein CASSPLGGLRPQHF.

V gene TRBV11-1 combines with J gene TRBJ1-4, with D possibly being TRBD1 (6 bases). Trimming shortened V by 5 bases and J by 5 bases, and 15 bases separated the two germline ends. Per germline, CDR1 SGHAT and CDR2 FQDESV (reference sequence). The CDR3 is 15 residues long. The CDR3 DNA reads as TGTGCCAGCAGCGACGTGACCCAGGGGAATGAAAAACTGTTTTTT. It yields the protein CASSDVTQGNEKLFF.

The rearrangement links TRBV4-3 to TRBJ2-1, with 10 bases that match TRBD1. This CDR3 has 16 residues. V shed 3 bases and J 9 bases; nucleotides not matched to a gene: 11. Germline V lookup: CDR1 LGHNA, CDR2 YSLEER. For the CDR3, the DNA is TGCGCCAGCAGCCACCTTTTGGGACAGGGGTATAGTGAGCAGTTCTTC. Amino acid sequence: CASSHLLGQGYSEQFF.